This T cell receptor (beta chain) was profiled in a study of CD8 T cells in Susac syndrome. V lost 0 bases and J 6 bases, leaving 15 bases between the germline ends. Germline V gene sequence: CDR1 SGHDT, CDR2 YYEEEE. CDR3 length equals 16 residues. Random hexamers were used to reverse transcribe an amount of about 0.45 to 1 ug RNA. immunoSEQ multiplex PCR amplified TCR beta CDR3 across 54 Vbeta, 13 Jbeta. TCRdb re-called the immunoSEQ multiplex PCR reads through MiXCR, storing one row per CDR3 protein. This sample yields 95,000 to 150,000 distinct CDR3 sequences, of which under 96% are seen a single time; about 0.13% belongs to the top ten.

The source is a human donor with Susac syndrome. V gene TRBV5-6 combines with J gene TRBJ2-2; D possibly uses TRBD1 or TRBD2 (6 bases each). Input material: CD4+ T cells from PBMCs. CDR3 sequence reads: CASSLAGAIQSGELFF. The CDR3 DNA follows: TGTGCCAGCAGCTTGGCGGGGGCCATTCAGTCCGGGGAGCTGTTTTTT.